Listed below are T cell receptor beta chains from one sample, sequenced in a study of cytomegalovirus exposure and HLA in healthy donors. Sequencing was performed with immunoSEQ multiplex PCR; in TCRdb, only in-frame clones are kept and a portion is missing. The sample carries over 150,000 clones, around four fifths recorded once. Sequencing used PBMCs. Source of these receptors: a girl aged 2-10 years in good health and CMV-seropositive. Each CDR3 is given with its conserved first and last residue. The D gene is left open where the match is weak. Where a row states a size, it is once, few, many or the class of an expanded clone; other rows omit it.

j_call clone_size d_call v_call cdr3_nt cdr3_aa
TRBJ1-4 . . TRBV2 TGTGCCAGCAGTGGCTCAGGTATCGGTAACGAAAAACTGTTTTTT CASSGSGIGNEKLFF
TRBJ1-4 . . TRBV4-1 TGCGCCAGCAGCCAAACTCCTCTGAGCCGGAATGAAAAACTGTTTTTT CASSQTPLSRNEKLFF
TRBJ2-2 . . TRBV6-1 TGTGCCAGCATACTGGCGGGATGGGGCACCGGGGAGCTGTTTTTT CASILAGWGTGELFF
TRBJ1-1 few TRBD1 TRBV6-1 TGTGCCAGCGCAGGGGGGAGAGATACTGAAGCTTTCTTT CASAGGRDTEAFF
TRBJ2-3 . TRBD2 TRBV7-6 TGTGCCAGCGCCGACGGGGGGTTCACAGATACGCAGTATTTT CASADGGFTDTQYF
TRBJ2-4 . . TRBV12-2 TGTGCAAGTCGCTTAGCCCGGACTAGCGGGTTGTTAGCCAAAAACATTCAGTACTTC CASRLARTSGLLAKNIQYF
TRBJ2-5 once . TRBV5-1 TGCGCCAGCAGTTACGGGGAGACCCAGTACTTC CASSYGETQYF
TRBJ2-3 once TRBD1 TRBV28 TGTGCCAGCAGTTTCCGGGACAGGGGCACAGATACGCAGTATTTT CASSFRDRGTDTQYF
TRBJ2-7 once TRBD2 TRBV5-4 TGTGCCAGCAGCTTTACGGGACTAGAAAGAAGGGATACCTACGAGCAGTACTTC CASSFTGLERRDTYEQYF
TRBJ1-1 . TRBD1 TRBV4-1 TGCGCCAGCAGCCAAGGGGTAGGACAGGGGAGGGAAACTGAAGCTTTCTTT CASSQGVGQGRETEAFF
TRBJ2-5 . . TRBV7-9 TGTGCCAGCAGCTTAGTCTCAGGACAAGAGACCCAGTACTTC CASSLVSGQETQYF
TRBJ1-5 few . TRBV4-1 TGCGCCAGCAGCCAAGATGGCTTCCAGCCCCAGCATTTT CASSQDGFQPQHF
TRBJ2-3 . . TRBV6-1 TGTGCCAGCAGTGATATGAGTGCTAGCGACGACACAGATACGCAGTATTTT CASSDMSASDDTDTQYF
TRBJ1-5 . . TRBV28 TGTGCCAGCAGCCCCCTCCAGGGCGCGGGACAGCCCCAGCATTTT CASSPLQGAGQPQHF
TRBJ1-2 . . TRBV6-4 TGTGCCAGCAGTGAGGGGCCCCACTATGGCTACACCTTC CASSEGPHYGYTF
TRBJ2-7 . . TRBV6-5 TGTGCCAGCAAATCCAGGGACTACGAGCAGTACTTC CASKSRDYEQYF
TRBJ2-7 . TRBD2 TRBV30 TGTGCCTGGAATTTACTAGCGGGGTCCTACGAGCAGTACTTC CAWNLLAGSYEQYF
TRBJ2-7 . TRBD2 TRBV28 TGTGCCAGCAGCCACATCATACTAAGCGGGAGCTACGAGCAGTACTTC CASSHIILSGSYEQYF
TRBJ2-7 . TRBD1 TRBV28 TGTGCCAGCAGTACAGGGGAATACGAGCAGTACTTC CASSTGEYEQYF
TRBJ1-1 once TRBD1 TRBV10-3 TGTGCCATCAGTGAGTCCGTGGCAGGGGGGGAAGCTTTCTTT CAISESVAGGEAFF
TRBJ2-7 . TRBD2 TRBV6-5 TGTGCCAGCAGTTACTCTACTAGCGTTGACGAGCAGTACTTC CASSYSTSVDEQYF
TRBJ2-3 . . TRBV5-1 TGCGCCAGCAGCTTTGGGACTCGCACAGATACGCAGTATTTT CASSFGTRTDTQYF
TRBJ1-4 once . TRBV30 TGTGCCTGGAGTGTACCCCCCGGGACTCGAGGGGAAAAACTGTTTTTT CAWSVPPGTRGEKLFF
TRBJ1-1 . TRBD1 TRBV30 TGTGCCCTTGATAAGGGGGCGATGAACACTGAAGCTTTCTTT CALDKGAMNTEAFF
TRBJ2-3 . TRBD1 TRBV7-7 TGTGCTAGCAGCTTATACAGGGGTGCAGATACGCAGTATTTT CASSLYRGADTQYF
TRBJ2-3 . . TRBV30 TGTGCCTGGAGTTACTCAGATACGCAGTATTTT CAWSYSDTQYF
TRBJ1-1 . . TRBV4-1 TGCGCCAGCAGCCAAGCATCTTACAGGGTGAACACTGAAGCTTTCTTT CASSQASYRVNTEAFF
TRBJ1-2 . . TRBV27 TGTGCCACCAGGCGCTATGGCTACACCTTC CATRRYGYTF
TRBJ2-2 . TRBD2 TRBV5-1 TGCGCCAGCAGCTTGGGGACTAGCGGGAGGTCCGGGGAGCTGTTTTTT CASSLGTSGRSGELFF